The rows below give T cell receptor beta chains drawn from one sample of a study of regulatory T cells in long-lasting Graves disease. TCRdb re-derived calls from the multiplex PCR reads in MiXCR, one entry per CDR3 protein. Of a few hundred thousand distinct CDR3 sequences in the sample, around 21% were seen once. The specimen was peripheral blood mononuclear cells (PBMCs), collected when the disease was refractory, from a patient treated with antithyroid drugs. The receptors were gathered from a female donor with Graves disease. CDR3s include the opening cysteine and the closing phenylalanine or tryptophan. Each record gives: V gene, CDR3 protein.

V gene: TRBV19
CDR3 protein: CASSSRDTFYEQYF

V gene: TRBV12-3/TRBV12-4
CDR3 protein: CASSAQGTGELFF

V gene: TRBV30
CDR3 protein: CAWSEDSNEKLFF

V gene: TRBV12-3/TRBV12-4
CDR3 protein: CASSFKQDSSGANVLTF

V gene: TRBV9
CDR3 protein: CASSVETGGAPGNTIYF

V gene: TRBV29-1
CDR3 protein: CSASRDMNTEAFF

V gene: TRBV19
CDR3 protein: CATATGGYQETQYF

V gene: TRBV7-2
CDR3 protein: CASSSWGVGTEAFF

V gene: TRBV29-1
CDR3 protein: CSARGTVATGELFF

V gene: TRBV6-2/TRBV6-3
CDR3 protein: CTSSYGGDRAKRQPQHF

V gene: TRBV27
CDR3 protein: CASSPGQGWEEETQYF